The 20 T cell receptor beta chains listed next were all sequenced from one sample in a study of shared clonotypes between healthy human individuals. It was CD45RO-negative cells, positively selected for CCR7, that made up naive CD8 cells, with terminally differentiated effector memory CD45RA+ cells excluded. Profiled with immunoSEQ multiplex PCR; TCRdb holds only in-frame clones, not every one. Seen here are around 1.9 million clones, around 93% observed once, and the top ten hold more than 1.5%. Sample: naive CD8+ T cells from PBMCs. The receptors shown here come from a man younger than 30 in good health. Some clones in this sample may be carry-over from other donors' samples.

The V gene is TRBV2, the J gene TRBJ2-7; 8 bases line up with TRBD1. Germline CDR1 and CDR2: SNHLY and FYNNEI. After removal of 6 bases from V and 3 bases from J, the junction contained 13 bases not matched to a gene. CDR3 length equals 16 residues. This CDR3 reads CASRRGQVGGGYEQYF. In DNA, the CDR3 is TGTGCCAGCAGGAGGGGACAGGTCGGTGGTGGCTACGAGCAGTACTTC.

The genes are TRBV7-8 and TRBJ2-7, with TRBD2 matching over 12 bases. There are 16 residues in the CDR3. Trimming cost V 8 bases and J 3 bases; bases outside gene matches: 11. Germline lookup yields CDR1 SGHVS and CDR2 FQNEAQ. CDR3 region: CASVELAGGIVYEQYF. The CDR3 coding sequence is TGTGCCAGCGTCGAACTAGCGGGGGGCATTGTCTACGAGCAGTACTTC.

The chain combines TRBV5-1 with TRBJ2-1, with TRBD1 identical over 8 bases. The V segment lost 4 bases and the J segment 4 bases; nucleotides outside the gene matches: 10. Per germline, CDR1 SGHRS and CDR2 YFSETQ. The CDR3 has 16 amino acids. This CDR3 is CASSLIGQGLYNEQFF. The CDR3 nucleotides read TGCGCCAGCAGCCTGATCGGACAGGGATTGTACAATGAGCAGTTCTTC.

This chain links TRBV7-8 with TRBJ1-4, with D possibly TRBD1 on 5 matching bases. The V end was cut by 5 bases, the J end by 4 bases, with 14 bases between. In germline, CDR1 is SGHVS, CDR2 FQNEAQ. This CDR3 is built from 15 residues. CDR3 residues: CASSPPGLHNEKLFF. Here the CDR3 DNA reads TGTGCCAGCAGCCCTCCGGGACTTCATAATGAAAAACTGTTTTTT.

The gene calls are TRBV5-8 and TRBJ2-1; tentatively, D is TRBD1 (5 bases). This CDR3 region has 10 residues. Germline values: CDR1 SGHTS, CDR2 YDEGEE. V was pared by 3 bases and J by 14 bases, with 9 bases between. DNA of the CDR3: TGTGCCAGCAGCTATGGGGCGGAGTTCTTC. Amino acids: CASSYGAEFF.

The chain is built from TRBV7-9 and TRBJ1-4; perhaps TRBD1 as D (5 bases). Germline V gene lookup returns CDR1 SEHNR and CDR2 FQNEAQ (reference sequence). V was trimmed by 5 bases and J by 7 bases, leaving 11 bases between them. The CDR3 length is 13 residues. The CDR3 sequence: CASSLIGGEKLFF. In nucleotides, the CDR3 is TGTGCCAGCAGCCTCATTGGGGGTGAAAAACTGTTTTTT.

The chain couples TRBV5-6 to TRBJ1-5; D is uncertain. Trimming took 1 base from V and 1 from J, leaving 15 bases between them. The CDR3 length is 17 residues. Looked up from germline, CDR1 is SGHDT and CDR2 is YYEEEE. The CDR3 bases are TGTGCCAGCAGCTTGAGTCGCTTGTCAGTAAGCAATCAGCCCCAGCATTTT. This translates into CASSLSRLSVSNQPQHF.

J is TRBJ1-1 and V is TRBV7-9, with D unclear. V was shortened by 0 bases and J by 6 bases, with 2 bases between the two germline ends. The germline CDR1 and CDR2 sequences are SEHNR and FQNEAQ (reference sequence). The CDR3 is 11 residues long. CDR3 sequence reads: CASSLAAEAFF. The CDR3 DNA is TGTGCCAGCAGCTTAGCCGCTGAAGCTTTCTTT.

The CDR3 DNA follows: TGCGCCAGCAGCCAAGGGTGGCCCGGCTTTAGCTCCTACAATGAGCAGTTCTTC. Translating it yields CASSQGWPGFSSYNEQFF. This chain connects TRBV4-1 to TRBJ2-1; no clear D gene. V shed 1 base and J shed 0 bases, with 16 bases lying between them. This CDR3 has 18 residues. CDR1 is MGHRA, CDR2 YSYEKL, per germline.

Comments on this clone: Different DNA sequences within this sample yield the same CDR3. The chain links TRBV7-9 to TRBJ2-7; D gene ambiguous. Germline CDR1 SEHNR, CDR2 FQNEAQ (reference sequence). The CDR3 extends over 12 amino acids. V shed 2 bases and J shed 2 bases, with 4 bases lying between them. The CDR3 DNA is TGTGCCAGCAGCTTAAGCACCTACGAGCAGTACTTC. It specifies CASSLSTYEQYF.

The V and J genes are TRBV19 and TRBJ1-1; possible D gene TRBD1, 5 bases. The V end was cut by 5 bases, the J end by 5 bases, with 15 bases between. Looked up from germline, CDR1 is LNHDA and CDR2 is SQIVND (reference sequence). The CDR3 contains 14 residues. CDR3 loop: CASSPRRERTEAFF. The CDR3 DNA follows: TGTGCCAGTAGTCCTCGCAGGGAGCGGACTGAAGCTTTCTTT.

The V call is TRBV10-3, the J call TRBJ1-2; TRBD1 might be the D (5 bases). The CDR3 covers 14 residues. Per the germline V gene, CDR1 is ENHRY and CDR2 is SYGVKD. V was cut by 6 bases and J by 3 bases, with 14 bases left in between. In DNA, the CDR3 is TGTGCCATCAGCTTTTCCGGGACGGACTATGGCTACACCTTC. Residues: CAISFSGTDYGYTF.

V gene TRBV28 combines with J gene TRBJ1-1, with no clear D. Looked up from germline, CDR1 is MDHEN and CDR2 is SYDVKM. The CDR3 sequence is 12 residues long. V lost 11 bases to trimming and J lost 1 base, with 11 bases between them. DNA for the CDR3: TGTGCCGCTGCGGTGGGGAACACTGAAGCTTTCTTT. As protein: CAAAVGNTEAFF.

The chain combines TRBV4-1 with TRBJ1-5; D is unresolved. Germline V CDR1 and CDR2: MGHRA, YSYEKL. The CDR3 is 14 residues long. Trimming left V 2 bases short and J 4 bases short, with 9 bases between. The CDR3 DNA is TGCGCCAGCAGCCAAAGAGTCGATAATCAGCCCCAGCATTTT. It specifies CASSQRVDNQPQHF.

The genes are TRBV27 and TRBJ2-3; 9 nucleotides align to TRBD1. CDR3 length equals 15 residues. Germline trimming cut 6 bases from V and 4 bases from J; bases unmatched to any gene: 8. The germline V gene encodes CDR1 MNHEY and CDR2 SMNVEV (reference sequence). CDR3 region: CASSPGTGNPDTQYF. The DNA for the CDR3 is TGTGCCAGCAGCCCCGGGACAGGGAACCCAGATACGCAGTATTTT.

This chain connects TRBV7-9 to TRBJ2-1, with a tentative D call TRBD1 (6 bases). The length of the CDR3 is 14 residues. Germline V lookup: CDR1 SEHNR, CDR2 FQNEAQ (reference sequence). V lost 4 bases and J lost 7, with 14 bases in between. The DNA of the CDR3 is TGTGCCAGCAGCTCCCCCAGGGGTAGGAATGAGCAGTTCTTC. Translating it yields CASSSPRGRNEQFF.

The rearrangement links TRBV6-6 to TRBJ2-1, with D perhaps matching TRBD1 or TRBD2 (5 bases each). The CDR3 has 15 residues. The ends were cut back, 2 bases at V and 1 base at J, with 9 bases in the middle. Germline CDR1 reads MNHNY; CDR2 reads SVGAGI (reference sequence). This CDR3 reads CASSYRDPSYNEQFF. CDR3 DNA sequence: TGTGCCAGCAGTTACCGGGACCCATCCTACAATGAGCAGTTCTTC.

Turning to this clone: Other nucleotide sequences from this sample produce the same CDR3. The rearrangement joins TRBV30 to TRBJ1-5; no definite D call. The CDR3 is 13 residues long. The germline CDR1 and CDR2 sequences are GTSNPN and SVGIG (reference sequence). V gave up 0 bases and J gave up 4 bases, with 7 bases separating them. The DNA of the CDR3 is TGTGCCTGGAGTGTAGGCGGGAATCAGCCCCAGCATTTT. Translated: CAWSVGGNQPQHF. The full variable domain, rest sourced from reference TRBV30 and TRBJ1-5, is SQTIHQWPATLVQPVGSPLSLECTVEGTSNPNLYWYRQAAGRGLQLLFYSVGIGQISSEVPQNLSASRPQDRQFILSSKKLLLSDSGFYLCAWSVGGNQPQHFGDGTRLSIL.

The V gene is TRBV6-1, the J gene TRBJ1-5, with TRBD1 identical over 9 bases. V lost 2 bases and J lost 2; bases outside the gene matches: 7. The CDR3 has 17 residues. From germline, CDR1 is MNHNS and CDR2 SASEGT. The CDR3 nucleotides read TGTGCCAGCAGTGAATGGAGGGGACAGGGAGGCAATCAGCCCCAGCATTTT. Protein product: CASSEWRGQGGNQPQHF.

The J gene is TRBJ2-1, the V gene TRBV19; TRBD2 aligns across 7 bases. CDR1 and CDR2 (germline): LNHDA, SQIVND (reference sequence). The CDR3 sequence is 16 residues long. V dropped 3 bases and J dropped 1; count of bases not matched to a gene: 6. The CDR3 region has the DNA TGTGCCAGTAGTATTGGGGAGGGAGGGTCCTACAATGAGCAGTTCTTC. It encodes CASSIGEGGSYNEQFF.